This is a list of T cell receptor beta chains from one sample in a study of vaccination and CD4 T cells after COVID-19. Antigens of these TCRs are unknown. TCRdb itself ran the PCR reads through MiXCR, one entry per CDR3 protein. The sample holds some 20,000 distinct CDR3 sequences; around 55% are singletons and the top ten take approximately 17%. The sequenced sample consisted of CD4+ T cells from blood, cultured in vitro. The receptors come from a human donor who had recovered from COVID-19. The CDR3 runs from the conserved cysteine through the conserved F or W. D genes are given only for firm matches. Clone sizes are given selectively: once, few, many, or a class where the clone is expanded.

abundance	v_gene	d_gene	len	j_gene	CDR3aa	CDR3nt
few	TRBV7-9	NA	15	TRBJ2-5	CASSPQGGQWETQYF	TGTGCCAGCAGCCCCCAGGGGGGGCAATGGGAGACCCAGTACTTC
NA	TRBV27	NA	14	TRBJ2-3	CASSRQDFTDTQYF	TGTGCCAGCAGTCGGCAGGACTTCACAGATACGCAGTATTTT
few	TRBV10-3	TRBD1	14	TRBJ1-1	CAISAGTASAEAFF	TGTGCCATCAGTGCCGGGACAGCCAGCGCTGAAGCTTTCTTT
few	TRBV28	NA	14	TRBJ1-1	CASSSGAHDTEAFF	TGTGCCAGCAGTTCCGGGGCCCATGACACTGAAGCTTTCTTT
NA	TRBV20-1	NA	11	TRBJ1-2	CSAYRSDGYTF	TGCAGTGCTTACCGGTCCGATGGCTACACCTTC
NA	TRBV28	NA	14	TRBJ2-2	CASRRYTGYGELFF	TGTGCCAGCAGACGATATACGGGATACGGGGAGCTGTTTTTT
NA	TRBV20-1	NA	16	TRBJ2-7	CSATISSRDTSYEQYF	TGCAGTGCCACCATCTCTTCAAGGGACACGTCCTACGAGCAGTACTTC
NA	TRBV6-1	NA	14	TRBJ2-3	CASNLGGGTDTQYF	TGTGCCAGCAACCTCGGCGGGGGCACAGATACGCAGTATTTT
NA	TRBV6-2/TRBV6-3	NA	15	TRBJ1-4	CASSYWGTWDEKLFF	TGTGCCAGCAGTTATTGGGGGACCTGGGATGAAAAACTGTTTTTT
few	TRBV6-2/TRBV6-3	TRBD1	13	TRBJ1-6	CASSSQGDSPLHF	TGTGCCAGCAGTTCTCAGGGGGATTCACCCCTCCACTTT
NA	TRBV7-2	TRBD1	13	TRBJ2-5	CASSLGQGVTQYF	TGTGCCAGCAGCTTAGGCCAGGGGGTGACCCAGTACTTC
NA	TRBV27	NA	14	TRBJ2-5	CASSLRRSQETQYF	TGTGCCAGCAGTCTCCGACGGAGCCAAGAGACCCAGTACTTC
NA	TRBV20-1	TRBD2	18	TRBJ2-2	CSARDRRSGGASTGELFF	TGCAGTGCTAGAGATCGCCGGTCGGGGGGAGCCTCCACCGGGGAGCTGTTTTTT
NA	TRBV11-2	NA	15	TRBJ2-7	CASSLGKEGSYEQYF	TGTGCCAGCAGCTTAGGAAAAGAAGGCTCCTACGAGCAGTACTTC
once	TRBV2	TRBD1	20	TRBJ2-3	CASSAISGTGFDSSTDTQYF	TGTGCCAGCAGCGCTATCTCCGGGACAGGGTTTGATTCTAGCACAGATACGCAGTATTTT
NA	TRBV5-1	TRBD1	16	TRBJ1-2	CASSLEGTGRYYGYTF	TGCGCCAGCAGCTTGGAGGGGACAGGGAGGTACTATGGCTACACCTTC
NA	TRBV18	TRBD2	13	TRBJ2-7	CASSLAGSYEQYF	TGTGCCAGCTCACTAGCGGGATCCTACGAGCAGTACTTC
NA	TRBV28	NA	17	TRBJ2-6	CASRELGQEYSANVLTF	TGTGCCAGCAGGGAACTGGGGCAGGAATATTCAGCCAACGTCCTGACTTTC
NA	TRBV6-1	TRBD2	16	TRBJ2-7	CASKLAATIISYEQYF	TGTGCCAGCAAACTAGCGGCCACCATTATATCCTACGAGCAGTACTTC
NA	TRBV6-1	NA	17	TRBJ2-6	CASTTPTSSSGANVLTF	TGTGCCAGCACGACCCCTACCTCGAGCTCTGGGGCCAACGTCCTGACTTTC
few	TRBV2	NA	13	TRBJ1-2	CASSEQLNYGYTF	TGTGCCAGCAGTGAACAGCTTAACTATGGCTACACCTTC
few	TRBV18	NA	17	TRBJ2-7	CASSSQGPSRTLNEQYF	TGTGCCAGCTCTTCGCAGGGTCCCTCACGAACTTTGAACGAGCAGTACTTC
NA	TRBV6-5	NA	15	TRBJ2-3	CASSYLGDGTDTQYF	TGTGCCAGCAGTTATTTAGGGGACGGGACAGATACGCAGTATTTT
few	TRBV20-1	NA	14	TRBJ2-7	CSARRPDLSYEQYF	TGCAGTGCCAGACGACCCGACCTTTCCTACGAGCAGTACTTC
NA	TRBV19	NA	16	TRBJ1-2	CASSQPGLGGNYGYTF	TGTGCCAGTAGCCAGCCGGGACTTGGGGGCAACTATGGCTACACCTTC
few	TRBV27	NA	16	TRBJ2-3	CASSSTRQGRADTQYF	TGTGCCAGTTCCTCTACCAGACAGGGGAGGGCAGATACGCAGTATTTT
few	TRBV2	TRBD1	14	TRBJ2-1	CASNNRDRDNEQFF	TGTGCCAGCAATAACCGGGACAGGGACAATGAGCAGTTCTTC
few	TRBV10-3	TRBD1	18	TRBJ1-2	CAISEPRGDRGKSYGYTF	TGTGCCATCAGTGAGCCGCGCGGGGACAGGGGCAAGTCCTATGGCTACACCTTC
NA	TRBV6-5	NA	13	TRBJ1-5	CASSYERDQPQHF	TGTGCCAGCAGTTACGAACGGGATCAGCCCCAGCATTTT
NA	TRBV10-3	TRBD1	15	TRBJ2-3	CAIRGQGPLTDTQYF	TGTGCCATCAGGGGACAGGGCCCGCTCACAGATACGCAGTATTTT
NA	TRBV28	TRBD2	16	TRBJ2-1	CASSLLFAGAYNEQFF	TGTGCCAGCAGTTTGTTATTCGCGGGAGCCTACAATGAGCAGTTCTTC